The TCR beta chain under discussion was sequenced for a study of graft-versus-host responses after intestinal transplantation. Repertoires were generated with immunoSEQ multiplex PCR, while TCRdb's copy carries only in-frame clones and drops some. The repertoire holds 130,000 or so clones, approximately 92% seen once, with approximately 0.17% in the top ten. Study results and caveats: In recipient marrow, GvH clones were found, and some appeared first in ileum or blood.

The CDR3 is 19 amino acids. Germline V gene sequence: CDR1 SGHAT, CDR2 FQNNGV. Losses at the gene ends were 5 bases for V and 3 bases for J; bases not matched to a gene: 15. This clone came up once. Its specificity is unknown. The rearrangement joins TRBV11-2 to TRBJ1-3, with 11 bases lining up with TRBD1. The sample here was unstimulated CD4+ T cells sorted from spleen or lymph node cells, taken before intestinal transplant. The clonotype comes from a human donor who received an intestinal transplant. CDR3 coding DNA: TGTGCCAGCAGCCTAGGGGAATTTAGGACAGGGGGCTTTGGAAACACCATATATTTT. Its translation: CASSLGEFRTGGFGNTIYF.